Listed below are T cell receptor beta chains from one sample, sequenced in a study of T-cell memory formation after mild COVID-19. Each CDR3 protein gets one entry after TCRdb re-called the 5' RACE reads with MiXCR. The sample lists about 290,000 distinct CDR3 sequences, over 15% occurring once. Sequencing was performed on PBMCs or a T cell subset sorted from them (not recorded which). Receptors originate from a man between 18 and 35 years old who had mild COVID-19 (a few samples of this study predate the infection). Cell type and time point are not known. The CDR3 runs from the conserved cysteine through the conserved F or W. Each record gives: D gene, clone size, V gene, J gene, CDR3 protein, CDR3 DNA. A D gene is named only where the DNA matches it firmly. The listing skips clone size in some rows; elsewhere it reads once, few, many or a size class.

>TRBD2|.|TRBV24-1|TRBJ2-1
CATSDPLAGGDNEQFF
TGTGCCACCAGTGACCCGCTAGCGGGGGGGGACAATGAGCAGTTCTTC
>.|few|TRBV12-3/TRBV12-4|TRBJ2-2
CASSPTGLDTGELFF
TGTGCCAGCAGCCCGACCGGGCTTGACACCGGGGAGCTGTTTTTT
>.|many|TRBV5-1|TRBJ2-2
CASSMGGITGELFF
TGCGCCAGCAGCATGGGGGGAATCACCGGGGAGCTGTTTTTT
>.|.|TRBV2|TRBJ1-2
CASSGGTTRALGYTF
TGTGCCAGCAGTGGAGGGACAACAAGGGCCTTGGGCTACACCTTC
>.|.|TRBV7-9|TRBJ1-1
CASSLDSTEAFF
TGTGCCAGCAGCTTGGACAGCACTGAAGCTTTCTTT
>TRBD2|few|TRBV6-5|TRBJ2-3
CASSYSLTSGYTDTQYF
TGTGCCAGCAGTTACTCTTTAACTAGCGGGTACACAGATACGCAGTATTTT
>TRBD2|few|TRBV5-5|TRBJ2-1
CASSLAGAYNEQFF
TGTGCCAGCAGCTTAGCGGGGGCATACAATGAGCAGTTCTTC
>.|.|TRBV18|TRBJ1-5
CASSPSQRNQPQHF
TGTGCCAGCTCACCCTCACAACGCAATCAGCCCCAGCATTTT
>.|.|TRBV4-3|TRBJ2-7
CASSQVFRTESAYEQYF
TGCGCCAGCAGCCAAGTGTTCCGGACAGAATCAGCCTACGAGCAGTACTTC
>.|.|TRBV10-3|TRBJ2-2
CAAWTESTGELFF
TGTGCCGCCTGGACAGAAAGCACCGGGGAGCTGTTTTTT
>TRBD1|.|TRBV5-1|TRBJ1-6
CASSETGGANSPLHF
TGCGCCAGCAGCGAGACAGGGGGTGCCAATTCACCCCTCCACTTT
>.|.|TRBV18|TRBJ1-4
CASSSLMGATNEKLFF
TGTGCCAGCTCATCCTTAATGGGAGCAACTAATGAAAAACTGTTTTTT
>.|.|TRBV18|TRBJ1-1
CASSPIQAKNTEAFF
TGTGCCAGCTCACCCATACAGGCGAAGAACACTGAAGCTTTCTTT
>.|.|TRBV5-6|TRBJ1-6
CASSFNNLNSPLHF
TGTGCCAGCAGCTTTAACAACCTCAATTCACCCCTCCACTTT